Listed below are T cell receptor beta chains from one sample, sequenced in a study of cytomegalovirus exposure and HLA in healthy donors. Assay: immunoSEQ multiplex PCR; the TCRdb copy retains only in-frame clones and omits some. The table for this sample gives 150,000 to 200,000 clones. The sequenced sample was PBMCs. Source of these receptors: a boy between 10 and 17 years old in good health and CMV-seronegative. Each CDR3 is given with its conserved first and last residue. A D gene is named only where the DNA matches it firmly.

j_call d_call v_call cdr3_aa cdr3_nt
TRBJ1-5 TRBD1 TRBV4-1 CASSHGQGAGQPQHF TGCGCCAGCAGCCACGGACAGGGGGCTGGACAGCCCCAGCATTTT
TRBJ2-7 TRBD2 TRBV5-1 CASYDGLETIEQYF TGCGCCAGCTATGACGGACTAGAAACTATCGAGCAGTACTTC
TRBJ1-2 - TRBV19 CASRGAWEANYGYTF TGTGCCAGTAGGGGGGCTTGGGAAGCTAACTATGGCTACACCTTC
TRBJ2-7 TRBD1 TRBV2 CASSSTGSSSYEQYF TGTGCCAGCAGTTCGACAGGGTCGAGCTCCTACGAGCAGTACTTC
TRBJ2-3 - TRBV5-1 CASSFLPQRGGADTQYF TGCGCCAGCAGCTTTCTTCCCCAGCGAGGAGGCGCAGATACGCAGTATTTT
TRBJ2-6 - TRBV19 CASTGFPLSGANVLTF TGTGCCAGTACAGGGTTCCCCCTCTCTGGGGCCAACGTCCTGACTTTC
TRBJ1-1 - TRBV4-1 CASSRGDTEAFF TGCGCCAGCAGCCGCGGGGACACTGAAGCTTTCTTT
TRBJ2-2 - TRBV19 CASSMTVGELFF TGTGCCAGTAGTATGACAGTCGGGGAGCTGTTTTTT
TRBJ2-1 TRBD2 TRBV4-1 CASSQDETSGVYNEQFF TGCGCCAGCAGCCAAGATGAGACTAGCGGGGTCTACAATGAGCAGTTCTTC
TRBJ1-2 TRBD1 TRBV6-4 CASRRTGGTSNNYGYTF TGTGCCAGCAGGAGGACAGGGGGGACTTCGAATAACTATGGCTACACCTTC
TRBJ1-2 - TRBV30 CAWSLADGGPGYTF TGTGCCTGGAGTCTTGCGGACGGAGGCCCTGGCTACACCTTC
TRBJ2-1 TRBD2 TRBV7-9 CASSFNPGGLGRNEQFF TGTGCCAGCAGCTTTAACCCCGGGGGGTTGGGTAGGAATGAGCAGTTCTTC
TRBJ1-1 TRBD1 TRBV27 CASSLDRGPRTEAFF TGTGCCAGCAGTTTAGACAGGGGGCCGAGGACTGAAGCTTTCTTT
TRBJ2-5 TRBD2 TRBV5-4 CASSVGLAGSETQYF TGTGCCAGCAGTGTGGGGCTAGCGGGGTCAGAGACCCAGTACTTC
TRBJ2-5 TRBD2 TRBV25-1 CASSELYLAGGLQETQYF TGTGCCAGCAGTGAATTGTATCTAGCGGGGGGCCTTCAAGAGACCCAGTACTTC
TRBJ2-7 - TRBV20-1 CSAPDSYEQYF TGCAGTGCCCCGGACAGCTACGAGCAGTACTTC
TRBJ1-4 - TRBV7-7 CASRLAADRVPATNEKLFF TGTGCTAGCAGACTTGCGGCCGACAGAGTACCTGCAACTAATGAAAAACTGTTTTTT
TRBJ1-1 - TRBV15 CATSRGLQGVNPEAFF TGTGCCACCAGCAGAGGTTTGCAGGGCGTGAACCCCGAAGCTTTCTTT
TRBJ2-7 - TRBV12-2 CASRVRGTGFLSSYEQYF TGTGCAAGTCGGGTACGGGGGACAGGGTTTCTTAGTTCCTACGAGCAGTACTTC
TRBJ1-5 - TRBV18 CASSPGGNQPQHF TGTGCCAGCTCACCAGGGGGGAATCAGCCCCAGCATTTT
TRBJ2-3 - TRBV9 CASSVAAGDKADTQYF TGTGCCAGCAGCGTAGCGGCAGGGGATAAGGCAGATACGCAGTATTTT
TRBJ2-7 TRBD1 TRBV9 CASSVASAGGYEQYF TGTGCCAGCAGCGTAGCTTCCGCAGGGGGCTACGAGCAGTACTTC
TRBJ2-3 TRBD2 TRBV30 CAWRTGTSGADTQYF TGTGCCTGGAGGACCGGGACTAGCGGGGCAGATACGCAGTATTTT
TRBJ1-2 TRBD1 TRBV28 CASSRDRAGYGYTF TGTGCCAGCAGTCGAGACAGGGCCGGGTATGGCTACACCTTC
TRBJ2-3 TRBD2 TRBV30 CAWTPLGLAGGQSTDTQYF TGTGCCTGGACCCCCCTTGGACTAGCGGGGGGGCAGTCAACAGATACGCAGTATTTT
TRBJ2-7 TRBD2 TRBV6-6 CASSYFSGGAREQYF TGTGCCAGCAGTTACTTCTCCGGGGGGGCGAGGGAGCAGTACTTC
TRBJ1-5 - TRBV2 CASSWTDYQPQHF TGTGCCAGCAGTTGGACAGATTATCAGCCCCAGCATTTT
TRBJ1-2 - TRBV14 CASLPGWDTF TGTGCCAGCCTCCCAGGGTGGGACACCTTC
TRBJ1-3 - TRBV7-9 CASSPRDTSSGSTIYF TGTGCCAGCAGCCCTCGGGACACCAGCTCTGGAAGCACCATATATTTT
TRBJ2-5 - TRBV5-6 CASSLAVGSQYF TGTGCCAGCAGCTTGGCAGTGGGCTCCCAGTACTTC
TRBJ1-1 - TRBV5-6 CASSLGMGAKAEAFF TGTGCCAGCAGCTTGGGGATGGGGGCGAAAGCTGAAGCTTTCTTT
TRBJ2-7 - TRBV30 CAWSPGGSAYEQYF TGTGCCTGGAGTCCCGGCGGATCAGCCTACGAGCAGTACTTC
TRBJ1-5 - TRBV4-1 CASSPFISGDASNQPQHF TGCGCCAGCAGCCCGTTTATTTCAGGGGACGCGAGCAATCAGCCCCAGCATTTT
TRBJ2-3 - TRBV20-1 CSAQTDTQYF TGCAGTGCCCAAACAGATACGCAGTATTTT
TRBJ1-1 - TRBV14 CASSAKGSPNTEAFF TGTGCCAGCAGCGCCAAGGGGTCTCCGAACACTGAAGCTTTCTTT
TRBJ2-1 TRBD2 TRBV19 CASSTSGGAYEQFF TGTGCCAGTAGTACTAGCGGGGGGGCCTATGAGCAGTTCTTC
TRBJ2-7 - TRBV28 CASSLGLSPYEQYF TGTGCCAGCAGTTTAGGACTCTCCCCCTACGAGCAGTACTTC
TRBJ2-3 - TRBV19 CASSIASSADTQYF TGTGCCAGTAGTATCGCTAGCTCCGCAGATACGCAGTATTTT
TRBJ1-6 - TRBV4-1 CASSLNKNTNSPLHF TGCGCCAGCAGCCTCAACAAAAATACCAATTCACCCCTCCACTTT
TRBJ1-1 - TRBV6-5 CASSLTGLSTEAFF TGTGCCAGCAGTCTAACCGGACTTTCCACTGAAGCTTTCTTT
TRBJ1-6 - TRBV7-2 CASSLWGVESPLHF TGTGCCAGCAGCTTATGGGGGGTCGAGTCACCCCTCCACTTT